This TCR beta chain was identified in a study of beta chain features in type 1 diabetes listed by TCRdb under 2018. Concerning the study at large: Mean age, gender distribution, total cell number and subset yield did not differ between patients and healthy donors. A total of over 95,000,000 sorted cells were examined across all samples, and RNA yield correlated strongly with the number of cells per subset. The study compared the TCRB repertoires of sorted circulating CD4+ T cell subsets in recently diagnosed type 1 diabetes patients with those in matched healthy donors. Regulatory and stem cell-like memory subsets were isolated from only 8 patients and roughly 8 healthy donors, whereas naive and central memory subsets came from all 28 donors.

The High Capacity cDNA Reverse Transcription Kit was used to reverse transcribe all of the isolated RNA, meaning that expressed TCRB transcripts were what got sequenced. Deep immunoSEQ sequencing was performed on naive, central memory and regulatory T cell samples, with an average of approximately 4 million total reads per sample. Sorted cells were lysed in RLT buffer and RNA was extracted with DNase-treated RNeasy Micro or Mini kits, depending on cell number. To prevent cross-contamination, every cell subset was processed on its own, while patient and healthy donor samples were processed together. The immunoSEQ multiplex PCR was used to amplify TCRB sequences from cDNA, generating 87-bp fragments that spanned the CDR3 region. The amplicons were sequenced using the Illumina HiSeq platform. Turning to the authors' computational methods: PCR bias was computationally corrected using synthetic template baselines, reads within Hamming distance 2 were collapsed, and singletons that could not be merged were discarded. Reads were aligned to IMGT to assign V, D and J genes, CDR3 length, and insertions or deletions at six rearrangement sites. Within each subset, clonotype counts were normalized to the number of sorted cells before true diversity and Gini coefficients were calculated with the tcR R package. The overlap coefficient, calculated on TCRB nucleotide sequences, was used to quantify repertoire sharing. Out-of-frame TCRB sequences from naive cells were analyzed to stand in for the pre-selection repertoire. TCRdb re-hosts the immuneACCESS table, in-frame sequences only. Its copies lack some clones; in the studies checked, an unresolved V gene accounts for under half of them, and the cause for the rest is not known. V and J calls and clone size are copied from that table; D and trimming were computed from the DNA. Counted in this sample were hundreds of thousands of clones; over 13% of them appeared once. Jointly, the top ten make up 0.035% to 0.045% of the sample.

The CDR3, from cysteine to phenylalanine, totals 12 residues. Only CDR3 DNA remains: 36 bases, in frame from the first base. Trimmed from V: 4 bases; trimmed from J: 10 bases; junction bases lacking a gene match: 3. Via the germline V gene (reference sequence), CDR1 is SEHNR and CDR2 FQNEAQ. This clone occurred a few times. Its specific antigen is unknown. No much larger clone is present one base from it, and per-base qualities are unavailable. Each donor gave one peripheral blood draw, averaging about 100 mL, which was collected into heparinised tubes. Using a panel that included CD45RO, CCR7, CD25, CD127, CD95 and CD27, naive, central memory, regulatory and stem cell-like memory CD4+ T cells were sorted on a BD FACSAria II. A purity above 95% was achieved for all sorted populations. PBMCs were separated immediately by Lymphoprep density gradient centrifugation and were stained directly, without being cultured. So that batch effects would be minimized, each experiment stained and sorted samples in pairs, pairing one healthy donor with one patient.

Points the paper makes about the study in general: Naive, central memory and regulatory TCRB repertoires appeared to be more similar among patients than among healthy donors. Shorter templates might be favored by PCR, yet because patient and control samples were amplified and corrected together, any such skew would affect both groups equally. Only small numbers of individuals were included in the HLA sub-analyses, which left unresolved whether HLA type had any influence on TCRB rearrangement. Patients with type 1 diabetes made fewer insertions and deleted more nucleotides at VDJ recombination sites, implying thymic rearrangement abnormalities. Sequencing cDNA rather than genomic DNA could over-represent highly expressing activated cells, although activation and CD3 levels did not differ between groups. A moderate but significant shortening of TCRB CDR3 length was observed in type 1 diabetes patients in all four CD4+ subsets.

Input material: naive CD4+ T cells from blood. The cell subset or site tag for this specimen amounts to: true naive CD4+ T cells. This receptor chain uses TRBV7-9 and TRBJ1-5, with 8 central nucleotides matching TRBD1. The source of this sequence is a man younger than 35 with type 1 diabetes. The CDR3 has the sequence CASSSGQGPQHF. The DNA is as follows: TGTGCCAGCAGCTCCGGACAGGGTCCCCAGCATTTT.